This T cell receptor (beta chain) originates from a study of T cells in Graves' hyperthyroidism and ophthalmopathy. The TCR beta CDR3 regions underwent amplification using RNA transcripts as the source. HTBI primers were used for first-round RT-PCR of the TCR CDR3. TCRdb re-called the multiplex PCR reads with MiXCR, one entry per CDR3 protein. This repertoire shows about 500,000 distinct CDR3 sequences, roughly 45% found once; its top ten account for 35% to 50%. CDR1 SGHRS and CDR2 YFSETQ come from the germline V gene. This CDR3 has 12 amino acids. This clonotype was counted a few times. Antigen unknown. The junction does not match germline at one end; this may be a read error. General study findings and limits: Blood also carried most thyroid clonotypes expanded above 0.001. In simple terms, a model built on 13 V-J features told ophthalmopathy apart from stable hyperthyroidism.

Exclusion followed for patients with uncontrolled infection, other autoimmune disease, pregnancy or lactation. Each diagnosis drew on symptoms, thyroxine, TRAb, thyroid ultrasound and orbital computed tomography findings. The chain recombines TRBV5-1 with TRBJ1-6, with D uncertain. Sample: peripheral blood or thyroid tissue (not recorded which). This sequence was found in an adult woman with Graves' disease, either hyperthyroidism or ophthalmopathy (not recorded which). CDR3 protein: CASSRRTSPLHF. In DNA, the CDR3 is TGTGCCAGCAGCCGACGAACTTCACCCCTCCACTTT.